This T cell receptor (beta chain) was sequenced for a study of Tregs in tolerant kidney transplant recipients (dated by TCRdb to the late 2010s). Notes on the research overall: TCRbeta sequencing was used in the study to identify donor-specific regulatory T cells before combined kidney and bone marrow transplantation, and the identified cells were then tracked after transplant. Several methods of expanding Tregs specific for an allogeneic donor were compared by TCRbeta repertoire sequencing in 3 healthy controls. Paper-wide results and their limitations: Because only a small number of patients were included, the study had limitations, and the results will need to be validated in larger populations as well as under other immunosuppression protocols. Although technical replication error seemed to be minimal, the question of biological reproducibility was not addressed directly. The most biologically relevant and donor-specific TCRbeta repertoire appeared to be identified by expanding Tregs with activated donor B cells.

For TCRbeta CDR3 sequencing, genomic DNA was extracted from sorted cells using the QIAGEN DNeasy Blood and Tissue Kit. High-throughput TCRbeta CDR3 sequencing was carried out commercially through immunoSEQ, with PCR amplification with bias correction and internal controls included. Per the source publication's procedure: Unique productive TCRbeta sequences were defined by CDR3 nucleotide sequence where primers matched, otherwise by CDR3 amino acid sequence with Vbeta and Jbeta genes. To correct for sorting error, sequences found in more than one sorted population at a frequency ratio of 2:1 or less were discarded, and the remaining shared sequences were assigned to the population with the higher frequency. Donor-reactive sequences were defined as at least 5-fold expanded in CFSE-low cells versus unstimulated cells, with frequency of at least 0.01% in CFSE-low cells. Repertoire divergence was quantified by Jensen-Shannon divergence calculated from the top 100 TCRbeta sequences ranked by frequency. For any sample with multiple sequencing runs, sorting error was corrected in each run separately before the runs were pooled. Held by TCRdb, this immuneACCESS table contains in-frame sequences only and omits some clones. Under half of the omission traces to an unresolved V gene where checked; the cause of the rest is unknown. V and J calls and clone size are those listed in that table; D and trimming were worked out from the DNA. In this sample the table shows around 50,000 clones, about four fifths of which occur a single time. The top ten constitute roughly 5% of the sample.

Unstimulated Tregs (CD4+CD25+CD127-), CD4+ non-Tregs (CD4+CD25-), CD4 and CD8 cells were FACS-sorted from thawed PBMCs. Blood from healthy controls was obtained either from healthy volunteers or as purchased buffy coats. Healthy control blood was processed to PBMCs with a Ficoll density gradient and then cryopreserved, whereas patient PBMCs were collected both before and after transplant. The germline V gene supplies CDR1 MGHRA and CDR2 YSYEKL. The junction shows trimming of 4 bases on V and 5 bases on J, and the gene matches do not reach 13 bases of it. The CDR3, cysteine through phenylalanine, is 17 amino acids long. The entry retains the CDR3 DNA only, 51 bases that are in frame from base 1. On this clone: Its antigen is not yet known. No base quality information exists; no much larger clone differs at one position.

The TCR comes from a human donor in good health. Sequenced: CD4+ T cells from blood. The chain is assembled from TRBV4-1 and TRBJ2-1; 8 bases in the junction line up with TRBD2. The DNA sequence is given as TGCGCCAGCAGCCCTGGACTAGCTAGGTCTCTTGACAATGAGCAGTTCTTC. Its protein is CASSPGLARSLDNEQFF.